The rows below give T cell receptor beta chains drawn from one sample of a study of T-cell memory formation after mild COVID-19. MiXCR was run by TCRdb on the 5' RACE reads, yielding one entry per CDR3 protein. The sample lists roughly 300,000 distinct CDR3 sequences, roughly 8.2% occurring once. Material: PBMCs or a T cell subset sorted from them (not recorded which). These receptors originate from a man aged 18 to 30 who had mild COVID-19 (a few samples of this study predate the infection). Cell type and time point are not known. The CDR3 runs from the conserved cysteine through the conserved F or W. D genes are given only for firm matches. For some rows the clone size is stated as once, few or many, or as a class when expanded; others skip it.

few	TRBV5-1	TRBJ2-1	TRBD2	TGCGCCAGCAGCAGTGACGGGGGGGGTTCGTTCTTC	CASSSDGGGSFF
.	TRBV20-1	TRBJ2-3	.	TGCAGTGCTAGTACGGACAGATCTAGCACAGATACGCAGTATTTT	CSASTDRSSTDTQYF
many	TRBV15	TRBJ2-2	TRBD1	TGTGCCACCAGCACACCCCCCGGACAGGGGGGCACCGGGGAGCTGTTTTTT	CATSTPPGQGGTGELFF
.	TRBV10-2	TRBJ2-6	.	TGCGCCGTCCCCAATGAGGGGTTCGGGGCCAACGTCCTGACTTTC	CAVPNEGFGANVLTF
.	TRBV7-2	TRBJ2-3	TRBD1	TGTGCCAGCACCAGAAACAGGGGCGGCATAGATACGCAGTATTTT	CASTRNRGGIDTQYF
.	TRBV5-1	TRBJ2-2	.	TGCGCCAGCAGCTTGGCCCGGAGGACCGGGGAGCTGTTTTTT	CASSLARRTGELFF
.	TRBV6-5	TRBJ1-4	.	TGTGCCAGCGGAGTCAGGGCGGCAACTAATGAAAAACTGTTTTTT	CASGVRAATNEKLFF
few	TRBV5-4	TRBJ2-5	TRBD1	TGTGCCAGCAGCTCCCGGGACAGGGCTGAGACCCAGTACTTC	CASSSRDRAETQYF
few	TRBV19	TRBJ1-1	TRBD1	TGTGCCAGTAAGAAGGGGGCTTACACTGAAGCTTTCTTT	CASKKGAYTEAFF
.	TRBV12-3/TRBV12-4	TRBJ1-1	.	TGTGCCAGCAGTACGACAGTTAACACTGAAGCTTTCTTT	CASSTTVNTEAFF
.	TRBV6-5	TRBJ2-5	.	TGTGCCAGCAGTATCGAGCGACAGGTTTGGGAGACCCAGTACTTC	CASSIERQVWETQYF
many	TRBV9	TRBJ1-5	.	TGTGCCAGCAGCGTAGATGCGGATCAGCCCCAGCATTTT	CASSVDADQPQHF
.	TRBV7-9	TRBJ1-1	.	TGTGCCAGCAGCTTCATAAAAGCTGTGAACACTGAAGCTTTCTTT	CASSFIKAVNTEAFF
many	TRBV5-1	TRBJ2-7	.	TGCGCCAGCAGCTTGGGCAGCTCCTACGAGCAGTACTTC	CASSLGSSYEQYF
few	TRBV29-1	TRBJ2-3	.	TGCAGCGTTGCTAGGCAGGGGCCGCGAGATACGCAGTATTTT	CSVARQGPRDTQYF
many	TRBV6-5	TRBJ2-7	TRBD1	TGTGCCAGCAGACGACAGGGGGCTAACGAGCAGTACTTC	CASRRQGANEQYF
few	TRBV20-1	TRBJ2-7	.	TGCAGTGCGACCGGGACGGAGGCGATCTACGAGCAGTACTTC	CSATGTEAIYEQYF
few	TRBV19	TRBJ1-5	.	TGTGCCAGTAGTATCCGAAATTTCAGGGGAAATAGCAATCAGCCCCAGCATTTT	CASSIRNFRGNSNQPQHF
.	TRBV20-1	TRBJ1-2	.	TGCAGTGCTAGAGATCGGGGTGGAGGGGCGTCTCTCTATGGCTACACCTTC	CSARDRGGGASLYGYTF
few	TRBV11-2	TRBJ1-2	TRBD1	TGTGCCAGCAGCTTAGATCCCGACAGGGCTGGCTATGGCTACACCTTC	CASSLDPDRAGYGYTF
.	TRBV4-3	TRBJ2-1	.	TGCGCCAGCAGCCAAGTAAGAAACTCCTACAATGAGCAGTTCTTC	CASSQVRNSYNEQFF
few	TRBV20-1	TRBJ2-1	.	TGCAGTGCTGCCTTCGATAGCGACGTGGGTGAGCAGTTCTTC	CSAAFDSDVGEQFF
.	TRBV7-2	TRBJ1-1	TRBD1	TGTGCCAGCAGCTTAGCCACCACAGGGGGCTCGAACACTGAAGCTTTCTTT	CASSLATTGGSNTEAFF
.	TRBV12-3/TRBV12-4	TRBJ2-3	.	TGTGCCAGCAGTCTCCACGGTATGGATACGCAGTATTTT	CASSLHGMDTQYF
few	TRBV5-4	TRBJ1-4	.	TGTGCCAGCAGCTTTACGGGGTCAAACGAAAAACTGTTTTTT	CASSFTGSNEKLFF
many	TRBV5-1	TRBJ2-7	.	TGCGCCAGCAGCTTGGAGGGCTACGAGCAGTACTTC	CASSLEGYEQYF
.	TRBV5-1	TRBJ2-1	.	TGCGCCAGCAGCTATGGTTTGGACAGCTCCTACAATGAGCAGTTCTTC	CASSYGLDSSYNEQFF
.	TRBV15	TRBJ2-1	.	TGTGCCACCAGCAGAGTCAGGACCTACAATGAGCAGTTCTTC	CATSRVRTYNEQFF
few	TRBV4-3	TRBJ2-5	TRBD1	TGCGCCAGCAGCCAGCGACAGGGAGTATGGCAGACCCAGTACTTC	CASSQRQGVWQTQYF
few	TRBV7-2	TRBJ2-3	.	TGTGCCAGCAGCTTTGCTAGTTCCAAAGATACGCAGTATTTT	CASSFASSKDTQYF
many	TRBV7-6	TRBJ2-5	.	TGTGCCAGCAGCTTAGTTCGGGGACGGAGACTGCCTCAAGAGACCCAGTACTTC	CASSLVRGRRLPQETQYF
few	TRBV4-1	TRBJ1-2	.	TGCGCCAGCAGCCTTCTGTGGGACTATGGCTACACCTTC	CASSLLWDYGYTF
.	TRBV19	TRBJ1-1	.	TGTGCCAGTAGTATAGACCCCTACAGGGAGACTGAAGCTTTCTTT	CASSIDPYRETEAFF
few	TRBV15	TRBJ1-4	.	TGTGCCACCAGCTCGTCGACGGTGGGCAATGAAAAACTGTTTTTT	CATSSSTVGNEKLFF
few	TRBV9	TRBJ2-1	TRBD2	TGTGCCAGCAGTGTTGGGACTAGCGTTAGAGATGAGCAGTTCTTC	CASSVGTSVRDEQFF
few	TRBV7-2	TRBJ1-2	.	TGTGCCAGCAGTTTCGACCGGTCCTATGGCTACACCTTC	CASSFDRSYGYTF
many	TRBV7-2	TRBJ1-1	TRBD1	TGTGCCAGCAGCTCCAGAATTGCGGACAGGGAGAACACTGAAGCTTTCTTT	CASSSRIADRENTEAFF
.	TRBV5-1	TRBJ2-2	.	TGCGCCAGCAGCTTGTCCAGGTCGAACACCGGGGAGCTGTTTTTT	CASSLSRSNTGELFF
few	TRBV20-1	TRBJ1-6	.	TGCAGTGCTAGAGGTCCAGGGAGCTCCTATAATTCACCCCTCCACTTT	CSARGPGSSYNSPLHF
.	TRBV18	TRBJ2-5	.	TGTGCCAGCTCAGCACCGGGACTCCCGAGGGAGACCCAGTACTTC	CASSAPGLPRETQYF
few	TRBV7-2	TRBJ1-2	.	TGTGCCAGCAGCTTTCCCAGCGGCGGGCTGGGCTTCTATGGCTACACCTTC	CASSFPSGGLGFYGYTF
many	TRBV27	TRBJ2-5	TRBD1	TGTGCCAGCAGTAAACGGGGACAGATCCAAGAGACCCAGTACTTC	CASSKRGQIQETQYF
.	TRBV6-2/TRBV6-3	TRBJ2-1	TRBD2	TGTGCCAGCAGTTACCCTCCGGGGGGGCTATTCCATGAGCAGTTCTTC	CASSYPPGGLFHEQFF
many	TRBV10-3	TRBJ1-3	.	TGTGCCATCAGTGAGTCAAACCCATTCTCTGGAAACACCATATATTTT	CAISESNPFSGNTIYF